This passage covers 18 T cell receptor beta chains from one sample sequenced in a study of shared clonotypes between healthy human individuals. Assay used: immunoSEQ multiplex PCR; TCRdb lists only in-frame clones, some missing. The sample holds 2 million to 2.5 million clones; approximately 94% are singletons and the top ten take more than 0.1%. The sequenced material came from naive CD4+ T cells sorted from blood. The sample's subset: CD45RA+ positively selected. The origin of the receptors is a man between 18 and 35 years old in good health.

The chain joins TRBV7-2 to TRBJ2-7; TRBD1 matches 8 bases. J gave up 0 bases and V 6 bases, and 4 bases lay outside the gene matches. Germline V lookup: CDR1 SGHTA, CDR2 FQGNSA. The CDR3 loop spans 14 amino acids. The CDR3, as DNA: TGTGCCAGCAGACTGGACAGGGTCTCCTACGAGCAGTACTTC. This translates into CASRLDRVSYEQYF.

The chain carries TRBV20-1 and TRBJ2-7, with D hard to call. CDR1 DFQATT and CDR2 SNEGSKA come from the germline V gene (reference sequence). The CDR3 runs 11 residues. The V end was cut by 8 bases, the J end by 0 bases, with 8 bases between. CDR3 loop: CSTLSSYEQYF. The CDR3 nucleotides are TGCAGTACACTTAGCTCCTACGAGCAGTACTTC.

The chain links TRBV2 to TRBJ2-7, with a tentative D call TRBD2 (6 bases). The V end lost 6 bases, the J end lost 3 bases, and 15 bases lay between the germline ends. The germline V gene encodes CDR1 SNHLY and CDR2 FYNNEI. CDR3 length: 14 amino acids. The CDR3 loop reads CASSPGTPLYEQYF. DNA of the CDR3: TGTGCCAGCAGCCCCGGGACTCCACTCTACGAGCAGTACTTC.

In regard to this clone: The same CDR3 also results from other DNA sequences found in this sample. This chain links TRBV11-3 with TRBJ2-5; 10 bases agree with TRBD1. Germline V CDR1 and CDR2: SGHNT, YENEEA. V was clipped by 5 bases and J by 2 bases; unmatched bases: 5. The CDR3 contains 15 residues. CDR3 sequence (DNA): TGTGCCAGCAGCCCCGGGACAGGGGTGCAAGAGACCCAGTACTTC. This sequence encodes CASSPGTGVQETQYF.

The rearrangement links TRBV7-9 to TRBJ1-3, with D possibly being TRBD1 (5 bases). CDR1 and CDR2 from the germline V gene are SEHNR and FQNEAQ (reference sequence). The CDR3 is 17 residues long. V lost 2 bases and J 0 bases, leaving 14 bases between the germline ends. CDR3 bases: TGTGCCAGCAGCTTAAGGCGGGACCGAAGCTCTGGAAACACCATATATTTT. Amino acid sequence: CASSLRRDRSSGNTIYF.

The chain has TRBV30 and TRBJ1-1, with TRBD1 identical over 10 bases. This CDR3 region has 15 residues. With V trimmed by 5 bases and J by 6 bases, 12 bases remained unmatched. Germline-derived CDR1 and CDR2 are GTSNPN and SVGIG (reference sequence). The CDR3 is CAWGYRDRGRAEAFF. CDR3 in DNA: TGTGCCTGGGGATACCGGGACAGGGGTCGAGCTGAAGCTTTCTTT.

The V and J genes are TRBV27 and TRBJ1-2, with a tentative D call TRBD1 (6 bases). Germline CDR1 is MNHEY and CDR2 is SMNVEV (reference sequence). Trimming cost V 2 bases and J 2 bases, with 18 bases left between them. The CDR3 has 17 amino acids. The CDR3 DNA is TGTGCCAGCAGTTTAAACCCGGGACAAACCTTAAACTATGGCTACACCTTC. This encodes CASSLNPGQTLNYGYTF.

The rearrangement links TRBV18 to TRBJ2-1, with TRBD2 matching 10 bases. This CDR3 is 15 amino acids long. Trimming took 3 bases from V and 10 from J; bases not matched to a gene: 9. The germline V gene has CDR1 KGHSH and CDR2 LQKENI. CDR3 bases: TGTGCCAGCTCACCCTCGCTAGCGGGAGAGGGGGAGCAGTTCTTC. It encodes CASSPSLAGEGEQFF.

The V gene is TRBV18, the J gene TRBJ1-1; a weak D match, TRBD1 (5 bases). CDR1 is KGHSH and CDR2 is LQKENI in the germline V gene. V lost 0 bases, J lost 2 bases, and 16 bases lay in between. CDR3 length: 17 residues. The CDR3 loop reads CASSPPWGTLINTEAFF. The CDR3 bases are TGTGCCAGCTCACCACCGTGGGGGACGCTTATTAACACTGAAGCTTTCTTT.

The gene calls are TRBV19 and TRBJ1-2; D ambiguous. Germline V lookup: CDR1 LNHDA, CDR2 SQIVND (reference sequence). V lost 3 bases to trimming and J lost 4 bases, with 9 bases between them. This CDR3 contains 13 residues. Here the CDR3 reads CASSMFSGYGYTF. CDR3 in DNA: TGTGCCAGTAGTATGTTTTCGGGCTATGGCTACACCTTC.

This clone was picked up a small number of times. The chain employs TRBV6-5 and TRBJ1-6, with D unclear. Trimming removed 6 bases at V and 9 bases at J, with 9 bases between. This CDR3 is built from 12 residues. Germline CDR1 and CDR2: MNHEY and SVGAGI. The DNA of the CDR3 is TGTGCCAGCAGCCTGGTGGGTTCACCCCTCCACTTT. Amino acid sequence: CASSLVGSPLHF.

The J gene is TRBJ1-1, the V gene TRBV6-5; 7 bases fit TRBD1. The germline gives CDR1 MNHEY, CDR2 SVGAGI. The V gene end was trimmed by 5 bases and the J gene end by 4 bases; junction bases not matched to a gene: 10. The CDR3 runs to 15 residues. CDR3 nucleotide sequence: TGTGCCAGCAGTCCCCTGGACAGGTCCTCCACTGAAGCTTTCTTT. It translates to CASSPLDRSSTEAFF.

V gene TRBV30 combines with J gene TRBJ2-7, with TRBD2 matching over 10 bases. CDR1 and CDR2 (germline): GTSNPN, SVGIG (reference sequence). J lost 2 bases, V lost 0 bases, and 16 bases had no gene match. The CDR3 spans 19 residues. The CDR3 nucleotides are TGTGCCTGGAGTGTAAGCGGGAGGGCTTCACGAGTCGGTGCCTACGAGCAGTACTTC. This codes for CAWSVSGRASRVGAYEQYF. The variable domain in full, completed from reference TRBV30 and TRBJ2-7, reads SQTIHQWPATLVQPVGSPLSLECTVEGTSNPNLYWYRQAAGRGLQLLFYSVGIGQISSEVPQNLSASRPQDRQFILSSKKLLLSDSGFYLCAWSVSGRASRVGAYEQYFGPGTRLTVT.

V and J are TRBV29-1 and TRBJ1-1; 7 bases match TRBD1. V shed 4 bases and J 5 bases; nucleotides not matched to a gene: 7. The germline CDR1 and CDR2 sequences are SQVTM and ANQGSEA. The CDR3 covers 13 residues. The CDR3 region is CSVGIDRATEAFF. The CDR3 DNA sequence: TGCAGCGTTGGCATCGACAGGGCGACTGAAGCTTTCTTT.

This rearrangement joins TRBV25-1 to TRBJ2-7; D unresolved. Trimming cost V 2 bases and J 6 bases, with 8 bases left between them. The CDR3 runs to 12 residues. Looked up from germline, CDR1 is MGHDK and CDR2 is SYGVNS. CDR3: CASSEGVAEQYF. CDR3 DNA sequence: TGTGCCAGCAGTGAAGGGGTGGCCGAGCAGTACTTC.

The chain joins TRBV6-5 to TRBJ2-7; unclear D gene. The germline gives CDR1 MNHEY, CDR2 SVGAGI. The CDR3 extends over 11 amino acids. V was clipped by 6 bases and J by 4 bases, with 7 bases between them. The CDR3 coding sequence is TGTGCCAGCAGGGGATATTACGAGCAGTACTTC. Protein product: CASRGYYEQYF.

This chain links TRBV10-3 with TRBJ2-6; D remains unclear. Germline values: CDR1 ENHRY, CDR2 SYGVKD. Trimming shortened V by 4 bases and J by 5 bases, and 21 bases separated the two germline ends. The CDR3 is made up of 18 amino acids. CDR3 protein: CAISVGGSAPFRANVLTF. The DNA for the CDR3 is TGTGCCATCAGTGTCGGTGGCAGCGCCCCTTTTAGGGCCAACGTCCTGACTTTC.

The chain uses TRBV2 and TRBJ1-5, with D perhaps TRBD1 (6 bases). The V end was cut by 3 bases, the J end by 0 bases, with 12 bases between. Germline CDR1 reads SNHLY; CDR2 reads FYNNEI. This CDR3 is built from 16 residues. CDR3 in DNA: TGTGCCAGCAGTGAGCAGGGGACAAATAGCAATCAGCCCCAGCATTTT. This gives the protein CASSEQGTNSNQPQHF.